This T cell receptor beta chain was recorded in a study of cytomegalovirus exposure and HLA in healthy donors. General study points: Researchers reported that a few CMV-associated chains were confirmed in vitro as CMV antigen-specific.

In the PCR, 60 Vbeta and 13 Jbeta primers were used. Sequencing was performed with immunoSEQ multiplex PCR; in TCRdb, only in-frame clones are kept and a portion is missing. The sample lists around 210,000 clones; 70% to 90% were seen once. The CDR3 has 14 residues. V lost 5 bases to trimming and J lost 1 base; unmatched junction nucleotides: 4. Germline V CDR1 and CDR2: SQVTM, ANQGSEA. Though probably carrying unrecorded immune exposures, donors were nominally healthy at sampling. A word on this clone: Its specificity is unknown.

The source material was PBMCs. The chain is built from TRBV29-1 and TRBJ2-2; 7 bases line up with TRBD2. This TCR was sampled from a girl aged 2 to 9 in good health and CMV-seronegative. In DNA form, the CDR3 reads TGCAGCGTTTTGGGGGGGATGAACACCGGGGAGCTGTTTTTT. Amino acid sequence: CSVLGGMNTGELFF.